These 15 T cell receptor beta chains were all obtained from the same sample, sequenced in a study of shared clonotypes between healthy human individuals. Profiling relied on immunoSEQ multiplex PCR, and the TCRdb table lists in-frame clones only, not all of them. The table records under 1,900,000 clones, 98% of them present only once. Sample: naive CD4+ T cells sorted from blood. Regarding subset: CD45RA+ positively selected. The receptors here all came from a man aged 25 to 45 in good health.

The CDR3, as DNA: TGTGCCAGCAGGGATACAGGGCGCAATGAGCAGTTCTTC. Amino acid sequence: CASRDTGRNEQFF. The chain has TRBV6-5 and TRBJ2-1, with a tentative D call TRBD1 (6 bases). The CDR3 runs to 13 residues. Trimming cost V 6 bases and J 6 bases, with 12 bases left between them. In germline, CDR1 is MNHEY, CDR2 SVGAGI.

CDR3 sequence (DNA): TGTGCCAGCAGGTCGATAAGGGGGCTACACGAGCAGTACTTC. It specifies CASRSIRGLHEQYF. This chain uses TRBV11-2 with TRBJ2-7; 7 nucleotides line up with TRBD1. After removal of 6 bases from V and 5 bases from J, the junction contained 10 bases not matched to a gene. In germline, CDR1 is SGHAT, CDR2 FQNNGV. The CDR3 is 14 amino acids.

The V call is TRBV5-1, the J call TRBJ1-2; a possible D gene is TRBD1 (5 bases). V lost 4 bases, J lost 6 bases, and 13 bases lay in between. Germline V CDR1 and CDR2: SGHRS, YFSETQ. The CDR3 loop spans 13 amino acids. The CDR3 DNA reads as TGCGCCAGCAGCCCAAATGGGGGACATGGCTACACCTTC. Its protein is CASSPNGGHGYTF.

The chain recombines TRBV5-5 with TRBJ1-1, with D possibly being TRBD1 (6 bases). The CDR3 totals 15 residues. CDR1 is SGHKS, CDR2 YYEKEE, per germline (reference sequence). V lost 4 bases and J 0 bases, leaving 13 bases between the germline ends. CDR3 in DNA: TGTGCCAGCAGCAACCGACAGGTTTTGAACACTGAAGCTTTCTTT. This gives the protein CASSNRQVLNTEAFF.

J is TRBJ2-1 and V is TRBV2, with D possibly being TRBD2 (5 bases). This CDR3 contains 13 residues. V was shortened by 6 bases and J by 4 bases, with 10 bases between the two germline ends. In germline, CDR1 is SNHLY, CDR2 FYNNEI. This CDR3 reads CASRMTGYNEQFF. In DNA form, the CDR3 reads TGTGCCAGCAGAATGACGGGATACAATGAGCAGTTCTTC.

This sequence joins TRBV29-1 and TRBJ1-1; D remains ambiguous. V gave up 7 bases and J gave up 3 bases, with 15 bases separating them. Germline loops: CDR1 SQVTM, CDR2 ANQGSEA. The CDR3 is made up of 13 amino acids. CDR3 sequence (DNA): TGCAGCGCCAGCCTGACCCCTGACACTGAAGCTTTCTTT. Translating gives CSASLTPDTEAFF.

The rearrangement uses TRBV5-1 and TRBJ2-7; tentatively, D is TRBD1 or TRBD2 (6 bases each). Deletions cut 0 bases from V and 2 bases from J, with 21 bases between. CDR3 length equals 18 residues. CDR1 is SGHRS and CDR2 is YFSETQ in the germline V gene. CDR3 sequence: CASSLAGGGTGFAYEQYF. CDR3 coding DNA: TGCGCCAGCAGCTTGGCCGGGGGTGGAACAGGGTTCGCCTACGAGCAGTACTTC.

The chain links TRBV28 to TRBJ2-1, with D tentatively TRBD1 (6 bases). The CDR3 is 14 amino acids. CDR1 is MDHEN and CDR2 is SYDVKM in the germline V gene. V lost 7 bases to trimming and J lost 8 bases, with 18 bases between them. DNA for the CDR3: TGTGCCAGCATTGCCAGGGGCCCTAAAGATGAGCAGTTCTTC. It yields the protein CASIARGPKDEQFF.

In this sample, this clone turned up once. V and J are TRBV2 and TRBJ1-2; possibly TRBD1 for D (6 bases). Trimming pared 8 bases from V and 0 bases from J, leaving 13 bases between. The CDR3 totals 14 residues. CDR1 and CDR2 from the germline V gene are SNHLY and FYNNEI. In DNA, the CDR3 is TGTGCCAGCGATTTAGGGACAACTAACTATGGCTACACCTTC. Protein: CASDLGTTNYGYTF.

The CDR3 nucleotides are TGTGCCAGCCTCGCCCCGGGGCGCTATGGCTACACCTTC. Translating gives CASLAPGRYGYTF. The chain employs TRBV19 and TRBJ1-2; TRBD1 is a possible D gene (5 bases). This CDR3 has 13 residues. Trimming shortened V by 9 bases and J by 4 bases, and 15 bases separated the two germline ends. Per germline, CDR1 LNHDA and CDR2 SQIVND (reference sequence).

This sequence joins TRBV28 and TRBJ1-5, with 7 bases matching TRBD1. Looked up from germline, CDR1 is MDHEN and CDR2 is SYDVKM. Trimming took 7 bases from V and 3 from J; bases not matched to a gene: 12. The CDR3 covers 16 residues. The CDR3 reads CASTLTGDSSNQPQHF. CDR3 DNA sequence: TGTGCCAGCACTCTTACAGGGGACTCCTCCAATCAGCCCCAGCATTTT.

The rearrangement links TRBV29-1 to TRBJ1-2, with 7 bases identical to TRBD1. The CDR3 length is 12 residues. The V segment lost 7 bases and the J segment 8 bases; nucleotides outside the gene matches: 10. Germline V gene sequence: CDR1 SQVTM, CDR2 ANQGSEA. The CDR3 loop reads CSAEGQLKGYTF. Written as DNA, the CDR3 is TGCAGCGCCGAGGGACAGCTTAAGGGCTACACCTTC. The full variable domain, completed using reference TRBV29-1 and TRBJ1-2, is SAVISQKPSRDICQRGTSLTIQCQVDSQVTMMFWYRQQPGQSLTLIATANQGSEATYESGFVIDKFPISRPNLTFSTLTVSNMSPEDSSIYLCSAEGQLKGYTFGSGTRLTVV.

V usage is TRBV6-5 and J usage is TRBJ2-7; D gene unclear. Trimming took off 11 bases at V and 1 base at J, with 12 bases between the two ends. Germline V gives CDR1 MNHEY, CDR2 SVGAGI. The CDR3 spans 12 residues. The CDR3 loop is CASTSFSYEQYF. CDR3 DNA: TGTGCCTCCACCTCATTTTCCTACGAGCAGTACTTC.

J is TRBJ2-2 and V is TRBV1; the table's D call, TRBD2, has no DNA check behind it. TRBV1 has pseudogene status. The CDR3 sequence is 17 residues long. In DNA, the CDR3 is TGCACCAGCAGCCAAGAGAAACTAGCGGGAGTAACCGGGGAGCTGTTTTTT. Protein sequence: CTSSQEKLAGVTGELFF.

This chain uses TRBV15 with TRBJ1-1; a possible D gene is TRBD1 (5 bases). The CDR3 has 15 amino acids. V lost 1 base to trimming and J lost 4 bases, with 13 bases between them. Germline CDR1 reads LNHNV; CDR2 reads YYDKDF (reference sequence). The CDR3 nucleotides are TGTGCCACCAGCAGAGGTCAGGGTAAGGGCACTGAAGCTTTCTTT. As protein: CATSRGQGKGTEAFF.